These 25 T cell receptor beta chains came from one sample sequenced in a study of T cells in Graves' hyperthyroidism and ophthalmopathy. Template material for amplifying TCR beta CDR3 regions consisted of RNA transcripts. Carried out on the TCR CDR3, a first-round RT-PCR used the HTBI primer set. TCRdb reprocessed the multiplex PCR reads with MiXCR, giving one entry per CDR3 protein. This repertoire shows 660,000 or so distinct CDR3 sequences, roughly 20% found once; its top ten account for 30% to 40%. Sequenced material: blood. Every receptor here comes from a man aged 30 to 45 with Graves' ophthalmopathy.

The chain is built from TRBV5-1 and TRBJ2-3, with 15 bases aligning to TRBD2. The CDR3 extends over 19 amino acids. The germline V gene has CDR1 SGHRS and CDR2 YFSETQ. V was clipped by 2 bases and J by 5 bases; unmatched bases: 12. CDR3 protein: CASSLSPGLAGGFGDTQYF. The CDR3, as DNA: TGCGCCAGCAGCTTAAGCCCGGGACTAGCGGGAGGTTTTGGAGATACGCAGTATTTT.

This chain connects TRBV6-9 to TRBJ2-4; D ambiguous. CDR1 is MNHGY, CDR2 SVAAGI, per germline. Trimming took off 4 bases at V and 6 bases at J, with 7 bases between the two ends. The CDR3 covers 12 residues. CDR3: CASSSTGNIQYF. Here the CDR3 DNA reads TGTGCCAGCAGTTCTACGGGAAACATTCAGTACTTC.

A note on this clonotype: Being one base from a much bigger clone, this may be a read error. This sequence joins TRBV27 and TRBJ1-1; a weak D match, TRBD1 (5 bases). CDR1 is MNHEY, CDR2 SMNVEV, per germline (reference sequence). The CDR3 consists of 13 residues. CDR3 amino acids: CAGRENSGAEAFF. The CDR3 DNA follows: TGTGCCGGCAGGGAGAACAGTGGCGCTGAAGCTTTCTTT.

The genes are TRBV14 and TRBJ1-6; D is possibly TRBD1 (6 bases). The CDR3 loop spans 16 amino acids. Trimming took off 4 bases at V and 16 bases at J, with 26 bases between the two ends. CDR1 and CDR2 (germline): SGHDN, FVKESK. CDR3 loop: CASSPGVTGPWVKLHF. CDR3 DNA: TGTGCCAGCAGCCCAGGCGTGACAGGTCCATGGGTAAAACTCCACTTT.

In its sample, this clonotype was seen many times. This rearrangement joins TRBV12-3 or TRBV12-4 to TRBJ1-5; 8 nucleotides match TRBD1. The CDR3 has 17 amino acids. V shed 0 bases and J 3 bases; nucleotides not matched to a gene: 7. The CDR3 region has the DNA TGTGCCAGCAGTTTAGCGGGACAGGCCCTCCTCAATCAGCCCCAGCATTTT. Encoded protein: CASSLAGQALLNQPQHF.

This chain uses TRBV5-4 with TRBJ2-4, with D possibly TRBD2 on 6 matching bases. Germline CDR1 SGHNT, CDR2 YYREEE (reference sequence). V dropped 3 bases and J dropped 2 bases, with 9 bases sitting between them. The CDR3 has 14 amino acids. The CDR3 nucleotides are TGTGCCAGCAGCTCTCGGGAGACCAAAAACATTCAGTACTTC. Encoded protein: CASSSRETKNIQYF.

V gene TRBV12-3 or TRBV12-4 combines with J gene TRBJ2-3, with 7 nucleotides matching TRBD1. The CDR3 length is 14 residues. Losses at the gene ends were 6 bases for V and 5 bases for J; bases not matched to a gene: 8. The CDR3 DNA is TGTGCCAGCAGCCCACAGGGGTCGGGAGATACGCAGTATTTT. Its translation: CASSPQGSGDTQYF.

The table lists this clonotype with many counts. J is TRBJ1-1 and V is TRBV18; 9 nucleotides match TRBD1. The CDR3 loop spans 15 amino acids. V lost 6 bases, J lost 4 bases, and 9 bases stayed unmatched. Per germline, CDR1 KGHSH and CDR2 LQKENI. The chain's CDR3 is CASSLYADRGTEAFF. The CDR3 region has the DNA TGTGCCAGCTCCCTCTACGCGGACAGGGGCACTGAAGCTTTCTTT.

In DNA form, the CDR3 reads TGTGCCAGCAGGGAAAGGGCTTTTGAAATGAACACTGAAGCTTTCTTT. It encodes CASRERAFEMNTEAFF. The chain employs TRBV6-1 and TRBJ1-1; D call uncertain. This CDR3 has 16 amino acids. The germline V gene has CDR1 MNHNS and CDR2 SASEGT. Trimming left V 6 bases short and J 0 bases short, with 17 bases between.

This clonotype turned up a few times. This chain links TRBV5-1 with TRBJ2-5; 11 bases are a match to TRBD2. The CDR3 spans 18 residues. CDR1 and CDR2 from the germline V gene are SGHRS and YFSETQ. The V gene end was trimmed by 2 bases and the J gene end by 5 bases; junction bases not matched to a gene: 14. The CDR3 region has the DNA TGCGCCAGCAGCTTCCCACTAGCGGGAGACAGCCTTACGGAGACCCAGTACTTC. Translated: CASSFPLAGDSLTETQYF.

In this sample, this clonotype turned up a few times. The chain recombines TRBV27 with TRBJ2-7, with unresolved D. The CDR3 runs 16 residues. The V end was cut by 5 bases, the J end by 4 bases, with 21 bases between. CDR1 is MNHEY, CDR2 SMNVEV, per germline (reference sequence). CDR3 bases: TGTGCCAGCAGTCCAATTATGGCCGACGGGTCGTACGAGCAGTACTTC. Translating it yields CASSPIMADGSYEQYF.

In this sample, this clonotype turned up many times. The chain joins TRBV30 to TRBJ2-1, with D perhaps matching TRBD1 (5 bases). Germline-derived CDR1 and CDR2 are GTSNPN and SVGIG (reference sequence). The CDR3 consists of 15 residues. Trimming cost V 2 bases and J 0 bases, with 11 bases left between them. CDR3: CAWSWGRSSYNEQFF. The CDR3 DNA reads TGTGCCTGGAGTTGGGGCAGGAGCTCCTACAATGAGCAGTTCTTC.

This chain uses TRBV19 with TRBJ1-1; the D gene is possibly TRBD1 (5 bases). In germline, CDR1 is LNHDA, CDR2 SQIVND (reference sequence). The CDR3 runs to 16 residues. Trimming cost V 7 bases and J 0 bases, with 18 bases left between them. Here the CDR3 reads CASTIREPPMNTEAFF. Written as DNA, the CDR3 is TGTGCCAGTACTATCAGGGAACCACCTATGAACACTGAAGCTTTCTTT.

The CDR3 DNA follows: TGTGCCAGCAGGCGGGCAGGGCGGACCGGGGAGCTGTTTTTT. It is translated as CASRRAGRTGELFF. V gene TRBV12-3 or TRBV12-4 combines with J gene TRBJ2-2; tentatively, D is TRBD1 or TRBD2 (5 bases each). V lost 6 bases and J lost 5, with 13 bases in between. The CDR3 length is 14 residues.

The V gene is TRBV3-1, the J gene TRBJ2-1, with D unresolved. V was cut by 1 base and J by 1 base, with 8 bases left in between. CDR1 is LGHDT, CDR2 YNNKEL, per germline (reference sequence). The CDR3 is 15 residues long. The CDR3 sequence is CASSQGLGSYNEQFF. The CDR3 DNA sequence: TGTGCCAGCAGCCAAGGGCTAGGGTCCTACAATGAGCAGTTCTTC.

This chain links TRBV20-1 with TRBJ2-3; D gene uncertain. The CDR3 covers 13 residues. The germline V gene encodes CDR1 DFQATT and CDR2 SNEGSKA (reference sequence). Trimming removed 4 bases from V and 1 base from J, with 9 bases in between. CDR3 loop: CSAKRYGTDTQYF. CDR3 sequence (DNA): TGCAGTGCTAAACGGTATGGCACAGATACGCAGTATTTT.

V usage is TRBV12-3 or TRBV12-4 and J usage is TRBJ1-2; D not certain. The CDR3 runs to 14 residues. Trimming pared 4 bases from V and 4 bases from J, leaving 13 bases between. The CDR3, as DNA: TGTGCCAGCAGTTCCTCGTCCGTCCCCTATGGCTACACCTTC. Its translation is CASSSSSVPYGYTF.

In this sample, this clonotype turned up a few times. The chain has TRBV28 and TRBJ1-3; D perhaps matches TRBD1 (5 bases). The germline V and J ends were trimmed by 8 bases and 0 bases, with 11 bases remaining between them. Germline CDR1 is MDHEN and CDR2 is SYDVKM. The CDR3 covers 14 residues. CDR3 bases: TGTGCCAGCCAAAGGGGTAACTCTGGAAACACCATATATTTT. Its translation is CASQRGNSGNTIYF.

The chain recombines TRBV6-1 with TRBJ2-7; tentatively, D is TRBD1 or TRBD2 (9 bases each). Trimming cost V 5 bases and J 0 bases, with 29 bases left between them. Germline CDR1 MNHNS, CDR2 SASEGT. The CDR3 has 20 residues. CDR3 in amino acids: CASSRDRADPGTSFSYEQYF. In DNA, the CDR3 is TGTGCCAGCAGTCGGGACAGGGCCGACCCTGGGACTAGCTTCTCCTACGAGCAGTACTTC.

In the case of this clonotype: One junction end disagrees with the germline gene, perhaps due to a read error. J is TRBJ2-2 and V is TRBV20-1; D gene ambiguous. This CDR3 has 13 amino acids. Germline V lookup: CDR1 DFQATT, CDR2 SNEGSKA (reference sequence). CDR3 in amino acids: CSARLQNSGELFF. Written as DNA, the CDR3 is TGCAGTGCTAGATTACAGAACTCCGGGGAGCTGTTTTTT.

The V and J genes are TRBV27 and TRBJ2-5; D gene uncertain. CDR1 is MNHEY, CDR2 SMNVEV, per germline (reference sequence). Trimming removed 4 bases at V and 5 bases at J, with 11 bases between. The length of the CDR3 is 13 residues. CDR3 sequence (DNA): TGTGCCAGCAGTTCAATCGCAGAGGAGACCCAGTACTTC. Amino acids: CASSSIAEETQYF.

V gene TRBV20-1 combines with J gene TRBJ2-4, with TRBD2 identical over 13 bases. The J segment lost 2 bases and the V segment lost 5 bases, leaving 3 bases of the junction unmatched. Germline CDR1 is DFQATT and CDR2 is SNEGSKA (reference sequence). CDR3 length: 15 amino acids. The chain's CDR3 is CSARTSGRTKNIQYF. The CDR3 DNA reads TGCAGTGCTCGGACTAGCGGGAGAACCAAAAACATTCAGTACTTC.

This clonotype was observed once. The genes are TRBV6-1 and TRBJ2-3; TRBD2 agrees at 10 bases. CDR1 and CDR2 (germline): MNHNS, SASEGT. This CDR3 spans 17 amino acids. V trimming: 4 bases; J trimming: 1 base; junction bases outside the gene matches: 8. This CDR3 is CASSASGRATGTDTQYF. DNA of the CDR3: TGTGCCAGCAGTGCGAGCGGGAGGGCCACGGGCACAGATACGCAGTATTTT.

The chain links TRBV6-2 or TRBV6-3 to TRBJ2-7; D perhaps matches TRBD1 (6 bases). Trimming pared 2 bases from V and 5 bases from J, leaving 10 bases between. This CDR3 spans 13 amino acids. Germline V lookup: CDR1 MNHEY, CDR2 SVGEGT. CDR3: CASSYARQDEQYF. The CDR3, as DNA: TGTGCCAGCAGTTACGCCAGACAGGACGAGCAGTACTTC.

This clonotype was counted at least ten times. Here the CDR3 DNA reads TGTGCCAGCAGTTTAGAGGGGCCAGCCAAAAACATTCAGTACTTC. Amino acid sequence: CASSLEGPAKNIQYF. The genes are TRBV28 and TRBJ2-4, with D possibly called TRBD1 or TRBD2 (5 bases each). The length of the CDR3 is 15 residues. In germline, CDR1 is MDHEN, CDR2 SYDVKM. V was pared by 2 bases and J by 0 bases, with 8 bases between.